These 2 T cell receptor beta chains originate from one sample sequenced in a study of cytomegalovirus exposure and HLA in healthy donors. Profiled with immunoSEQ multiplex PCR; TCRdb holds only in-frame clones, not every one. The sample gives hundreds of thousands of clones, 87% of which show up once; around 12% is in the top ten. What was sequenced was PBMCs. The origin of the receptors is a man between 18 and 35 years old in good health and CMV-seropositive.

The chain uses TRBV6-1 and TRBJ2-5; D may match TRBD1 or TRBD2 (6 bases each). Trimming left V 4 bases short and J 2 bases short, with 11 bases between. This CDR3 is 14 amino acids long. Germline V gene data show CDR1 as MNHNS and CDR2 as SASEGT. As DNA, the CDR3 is TGTGCCAGCAGTGCACAGGGAGGTCAAGAGACCCAGTACTTC. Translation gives CASSAQGGQETQYF.

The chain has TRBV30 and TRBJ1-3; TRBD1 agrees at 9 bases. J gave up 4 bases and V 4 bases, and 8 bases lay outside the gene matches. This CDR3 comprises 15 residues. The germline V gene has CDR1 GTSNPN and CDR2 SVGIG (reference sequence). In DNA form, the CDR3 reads TGTGCCTGGAAGGGGACAGGGTTGGGAGGAAACACCATATATTTT. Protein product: CAWKGTGLGGNTIYF.